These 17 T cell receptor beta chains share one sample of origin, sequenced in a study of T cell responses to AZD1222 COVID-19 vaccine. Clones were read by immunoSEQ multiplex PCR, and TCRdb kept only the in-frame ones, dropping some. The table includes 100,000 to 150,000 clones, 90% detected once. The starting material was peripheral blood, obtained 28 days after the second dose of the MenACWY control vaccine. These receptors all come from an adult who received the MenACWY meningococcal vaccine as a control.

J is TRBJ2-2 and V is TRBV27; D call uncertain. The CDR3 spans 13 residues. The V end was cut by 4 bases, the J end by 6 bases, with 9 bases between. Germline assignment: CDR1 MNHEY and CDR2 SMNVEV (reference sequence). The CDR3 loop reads CASSYQSAGELFF. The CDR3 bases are TGTGCCAGCAGTTACCAATCGGCCGGGGAGCTGTTTTTT.

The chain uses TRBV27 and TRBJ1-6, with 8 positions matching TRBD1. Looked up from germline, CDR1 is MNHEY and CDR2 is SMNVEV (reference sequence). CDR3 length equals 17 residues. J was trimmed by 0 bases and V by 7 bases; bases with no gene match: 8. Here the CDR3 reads CASKVRGLSSYNSPLHF. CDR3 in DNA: TGTGCCAGCAAGGTCAGGGGGCTTAGCTCCTATAATTCACCCCTCCACTTT.

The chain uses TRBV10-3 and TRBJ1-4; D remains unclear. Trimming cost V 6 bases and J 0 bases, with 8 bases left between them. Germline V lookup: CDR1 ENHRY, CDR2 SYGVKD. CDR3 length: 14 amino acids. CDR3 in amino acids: CAIRDGATNEKLFF. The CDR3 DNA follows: TGTGCCATCAGGGACGGTGCAACTAATGAAAAACTGTTTTTT.

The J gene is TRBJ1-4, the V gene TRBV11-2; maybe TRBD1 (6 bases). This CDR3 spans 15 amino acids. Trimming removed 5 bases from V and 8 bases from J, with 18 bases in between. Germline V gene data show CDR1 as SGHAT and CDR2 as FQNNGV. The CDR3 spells CASSTPGGGSEKLFF. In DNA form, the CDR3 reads TGTGCCAGCAGCACACCGGGAGGGGGGTCAGAAAAACTGTTTTTT.

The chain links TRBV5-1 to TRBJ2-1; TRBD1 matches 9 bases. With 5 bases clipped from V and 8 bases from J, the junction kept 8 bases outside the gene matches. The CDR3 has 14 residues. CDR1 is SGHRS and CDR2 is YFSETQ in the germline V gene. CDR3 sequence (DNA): TGCGCCAGCAGTCCCGGGACAGGGATCGATGAGCAGTTCTTC. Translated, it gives CASSPGTGIDEQFF.

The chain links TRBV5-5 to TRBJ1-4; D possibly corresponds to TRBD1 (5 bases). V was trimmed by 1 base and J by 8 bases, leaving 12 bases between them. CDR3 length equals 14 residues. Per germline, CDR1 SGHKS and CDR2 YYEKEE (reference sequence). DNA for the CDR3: TGTGCCAGCAGCTTGTCTGGGGGTTGGGAAAAACTGTTTTTT. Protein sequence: CASSLSGGWEKLFF.

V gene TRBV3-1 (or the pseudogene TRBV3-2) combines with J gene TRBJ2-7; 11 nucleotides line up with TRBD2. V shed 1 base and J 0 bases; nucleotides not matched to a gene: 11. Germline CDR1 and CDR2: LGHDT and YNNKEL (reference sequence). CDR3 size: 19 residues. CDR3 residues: CASSQVKAPGLAASYEQYF. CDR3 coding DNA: TGTGCCAGCAGCCAAGTCAAAGCCCCGGGACTAGCGGCCTCCTACGAGCAGTACTTC.

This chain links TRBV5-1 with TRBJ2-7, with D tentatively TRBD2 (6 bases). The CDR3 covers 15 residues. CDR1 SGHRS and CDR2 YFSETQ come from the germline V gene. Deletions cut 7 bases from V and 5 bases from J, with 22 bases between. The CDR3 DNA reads TGCGCCAGCTCGGAAGGGAGGTCTGATTTAGACGAGCAGTACTTC. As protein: CASSEGRSDLDEQYF.

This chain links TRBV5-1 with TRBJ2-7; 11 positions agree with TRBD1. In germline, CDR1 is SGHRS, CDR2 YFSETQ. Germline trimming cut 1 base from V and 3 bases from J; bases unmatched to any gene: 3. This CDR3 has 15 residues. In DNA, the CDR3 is TGCGCCAGCAGCTTGTTGGGGACAGGGGGCTACGAGCAGTACTTC. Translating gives CASSLLGTGGYEQYF.

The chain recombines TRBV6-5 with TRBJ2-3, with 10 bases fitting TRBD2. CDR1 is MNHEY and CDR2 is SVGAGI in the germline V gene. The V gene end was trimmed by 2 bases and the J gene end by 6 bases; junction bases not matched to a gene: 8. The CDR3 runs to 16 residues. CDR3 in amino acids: CASSYVAGGPLDTQYF. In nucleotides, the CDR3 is TGTGCCAGCAGTTACGTAGCGGGGGGCCCCCTGGATACGCAGTATTTT.

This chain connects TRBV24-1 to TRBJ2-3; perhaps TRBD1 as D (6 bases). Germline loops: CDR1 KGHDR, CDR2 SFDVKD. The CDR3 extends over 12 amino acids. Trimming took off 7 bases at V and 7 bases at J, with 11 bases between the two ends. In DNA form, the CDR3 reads TGTGCCACCAGCGGACAGACCTATACGCAGTATTTT. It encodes CATSGQTYTQYF.

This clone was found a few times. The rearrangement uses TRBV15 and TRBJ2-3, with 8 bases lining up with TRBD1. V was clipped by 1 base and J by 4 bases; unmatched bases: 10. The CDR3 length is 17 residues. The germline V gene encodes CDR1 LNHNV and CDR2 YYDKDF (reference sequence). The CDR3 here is CATSRARTGKVADTQYF. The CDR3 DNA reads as TGTGCCACCAGCAGAGCCAGGACAGGGAAAGTGGCAGATACGCAGTATTTT.

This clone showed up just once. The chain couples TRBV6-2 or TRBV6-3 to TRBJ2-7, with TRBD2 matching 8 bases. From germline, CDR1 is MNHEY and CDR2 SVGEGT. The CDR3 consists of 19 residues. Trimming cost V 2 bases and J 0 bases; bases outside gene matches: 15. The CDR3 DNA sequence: TGTGCCAGCAGTTACCCTGAAGGCGGGGGGACTACTAGCTCCTACGAGCAGTACGTC. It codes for CASSYPEGGGTTSSYEQYV.

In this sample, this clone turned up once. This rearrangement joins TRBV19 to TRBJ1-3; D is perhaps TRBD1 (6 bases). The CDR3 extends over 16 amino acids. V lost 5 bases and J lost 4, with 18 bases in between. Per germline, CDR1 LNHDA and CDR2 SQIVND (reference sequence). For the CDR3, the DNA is TGTGCCAGTAGTTCGTGGACAGTCGGTTACGGAAACACCATATATTTT. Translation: CASSSWTVGYGNTIYF. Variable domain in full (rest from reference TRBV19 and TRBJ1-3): DGGITQSPKYLFRKEGQNVTLSCEQNLNHDAMYWYRQDPGQGLRLIYYSQIVNDFQKGDIAEGYSVSREKKESFPLTVTSAQKNPTAFYLCASSSWTVGYGNTIYFGEGSWLTVV.

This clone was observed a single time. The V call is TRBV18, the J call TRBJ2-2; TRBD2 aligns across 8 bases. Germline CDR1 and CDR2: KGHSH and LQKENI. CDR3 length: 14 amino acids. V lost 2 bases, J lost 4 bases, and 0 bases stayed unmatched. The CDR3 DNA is TGTGCCAGCTCACCAAGCGGGAGCACCGGGGAGCTGTTTTTT. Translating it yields CASSPSGSTGELFF.

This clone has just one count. CDR3 residues: CASSLGTSGGQETQYF. Here the CDR3 DNA reads TGTGCCAGCAGCTTGGGGACTAGCGGGGGCCAAGAGACCCAGTACTTC. The chain couples TRBV7-2 to TRBJ2-5, with TRBD2 matching 14 bases. CDR3 length: 16 residues. Germline V lookup: CDR1 SGHTA, CDR2 FQGNSA. V shed 3 bases and J 1 base; nucleotides not matched to a gene: 1.

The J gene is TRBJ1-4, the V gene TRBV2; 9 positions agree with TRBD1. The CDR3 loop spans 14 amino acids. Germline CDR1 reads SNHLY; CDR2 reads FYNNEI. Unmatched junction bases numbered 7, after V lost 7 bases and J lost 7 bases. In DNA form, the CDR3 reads TGTGCCAGCAATTACCGGGACAGGGTTGAAAAACTGTTTTTT. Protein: CASNYRDRVEKLFF.